Many counts were recorded for the clone carrying this TCR beta chain. The antigen is undetermined. Overall study findings and caveats: Tumor Treg TCRs overlapped most with tumor naive CD4+ cells. Naive CD4+ cells shared approximately 13% of tumor Treg sequences.

Adaptor-ligated barcode primers were used to amplify TRBV12-4/TRBJ1-2 clonotypes. From the multiplex PCR reads, TCRdb called clonotypes with MiXCR, one entry per CDR3 protein. The sample carries 450 to 650 distinct CDR3 sequences, 6.2% recorded once. Tregs were sorted as CD4+CD25+CD127-/low cells. V was trimmed by 6 bases and J by 8 bases, leaving 10 bases between them. CDR3 length equals 11 residues. The sample comprised tumor-infiltrating Tregs sorted from the breast tumor. The chain carries TRBV12-3 or TRBV12-4 and TRBJ1-2; D gene uncertain. This sequence was found in a female donor with breast cancer. The CDR3 sequence: CASSQRAGYTF. The CDR3 DNA reads TGTGCCAGCAGCCAGCGGGCGGGCTACACCTTC.